The 6 T cell receptor beta chains in this list originate from one sample, sequenced in a study of T cells in Graves' hyperthyroidism and ophthalmopathy. Researchers took RNA transcripts and amplified the TCR beta CDR3 regions from them. HTBI primers drove first-round RT-PCR of the TCR CDR3. TCRdb reanalysed the multiplex PCR reads using MiXCR and keeps one entry per CDR3 protein. This sample has about 360,000 distinct CDR3 sequences, with around 13% found just once. Input material: blood. All receptors derive from a woman aged 18-29 years with Graves' hyperthyroidism.

This clonotype has at least ten counts. The V call is TRBV11-3, the J call TRBJ2-3, with 11 nucleotides matching TRBD2. V shed 5 bases and J 1 base; nucleotides not matched to a gene: 2. The CDR3 spans 15 residues. Germline V CDR1 and CDR2: SGHNT, YENEEA. This CDR3 reads CASSSSGRGTDTQYF. The CDR3 nucleotides read TGTGCCAGCAGCAGTAGCGGGAGGGGCACAGATACGCAGTATTTT.

This clonotype was observed at least ten times. This chain links TRBV28 with TRBJ1-4; D is undetermined. Germline CDR1 is MDHEN and CDR2 is SYDVKM. The CDR3 is 13 residues long. The germline V and J ends were trimmed by 8 bases and 7 bases, with 14 bases remaining between them. CDR3 nucleotide sequence: TGTGCCAGCTTCTTGGGTCTTGGTGAAAAACTGTTTTTT. It encodes CASFLGLGEKLFF.

The table lists this clonotype with many counts. V gene TRBV11-2 combines with J gene TRBJ2-5; 7 bases fit TRBD1. The CDR3 runs to 15 residues. Germline V CDR1 and CDR2: SGHAT, FQNNGV. Trimming removed 5 bases from V and 5 bases from J; junction bases left unmatched: 11. Here the CDR3 reads CASSPTGTVGETQYF. CDR3 coding DNA: TGTGCCAGCAGCCCTACCGGGACAGTTGGGGAGACCCAGTACTTC.

The table lists this clonotype with a few counts. The gene calls are TRBV7-9 and TRBJ1-3, with D uncertain. Germline values: CDR1 SEHNR, CDR2 FQNEAQ (reference sequence). This CDR3 comprises 14 residues. V lost 0 bases and J lost 4, with 7 bases in between. The DNA of the CDR3 is TGTGCCAGCAGCTTAGCTCTCTCCGGAAACACCATATATTTT. This sequence encodes CASSLALSGNTIYF.

Many counts were recorded for this clonotype. CDR3 protein: CSAPGAHTGTDTQYF. The DNA for the CDR3 is TGCAGTGCCCCGGGGGCGCACACAGGGACGGATACGCAGTATTTT. The rearrangement joins TRBV20-1 to TRBJ2-3; D is perhaps TRBD1 or TRBD2 (6 bases each). Deletions cut 6 bases from V and 6 bases from J, with 22 bases between. The germline V gene has CDR1 DFQATT and CDR2 SNEGSKA (reference sequence). This CDR3 is 15 amino acids long.

This clonotype was counted at least ten times. The V gene is TRBV3-1, the J gene TRBJ2-3, with TRBD2 as a possible D gene (5 bases). The length of the CDR3 is 16 residues. Trimming shortened V by 0 bases and J by 0 bases, and 10 bases separated the two germline ends. The germline V gene has CDR1 LGHDT and CDR2 YNNKEL (reference sequence). CDR3 sequence reads: CASSQDRWTSTDTQYF. CDR3 bases: TGTGCCAGCAGCCAAGACAGGTGGACTAGCACAGATACGCAGTATTTT.